This entry is about one T cell receptor beta chain. This clonotype was counted ten times or more. Its antigen is not yet known. Per-base qualities were not stored, and no clone one base away is much larger. The data are from a study of T-cell memory formation after mild COVID-19 (dated by TCRdb to the early 2020s). For context, the study as a whole: TCR sequence clusters from the two donors were found to be largely donor specific. Two young, previously healthy adult volunteers made up the cohort, one male and one female. In a couple of donors, T-cell clones that expanded and contracted after mild COVID-19 were tracked by sequencing TCRalpha and TCRbeta repertoires over time. Overall results and qualifications from the work: The detection of some responding clones in pre-infection memory suggests that pre-existing cross-reactive memory T cells joined the SARS-CoV-2 response. Only a couple of mild cases were covered by the study, and larger cohorts that include severe cases with pre-infection samples were considered necessary. Contracting CD4+ clones appeared mostly in the CM and EM memory subsets, whereas CD8+ clones were enriched in EMRA. From day 15 to 85, contracting clones showed balanced CD4/CD8 phenotypes, whereas a second wave of clones that expanded from day 15 to 37 leaned towards CD4+. SARS-CoV-2 specificity was not confirmed for the second-wave clones peaking on day 37.

The listed sequencing device is Illumina NovaSeq 6000. cDNA libraries for TCRalpha and TCRbeta were prepared by 5'RACE using constant-segment primers, with sample barcodes and unique molecular identifiers added. Trizol reagent was used to extract RNA from every sample. Amplification of the libraries took two PCR steps, and the second step added a second sample barcode plus Illumina TruSeq adapters. The libraries were sequenced on an Illumina NovaSeq using 2 x 150 bp paired-end reads. Concerning the study's data processing: Reads were demultiplexed and collapsed into UMI-guided consensus sequences with migec v1.2.7. Using mixcr v2.1.11, UMI consensuses were aligned to TRA and TRB V and J templates and then assembled into clonotypes. A clonotype was counted as expanded or contracted only if both edgeR and NoisET called the change significant, with noise models trained on biological replicates. edgeR calls used a false discovery rate-adjusted p below 0.01 and a log2 fold-change threshold of 1. As an exploratory analysis of dynamics, PCA with hierarchical clustering was applied to max-normalized trajectories of the 1000 most abundant clonotypes. Each responding clone was given a CD4 or CD8 phenotype based on the CD4+ and CD8+ repertoires, which had been sequenced separately. The raw public reads went through TCRdb reprocessing: fastp at Q25, MiXCR clone calling, in-frame beta chains kept. Entries are consolidated by CDR3 protein sequence, retaining the most common genes and DNA. The V and J calls were determined by TCRdb, not by the authors. Here the sample has about 130,000 distinct CDR3 sequences; about a sixth occur a single time. The biggest ten clones account for about 5% of the sample.

CDR3 length: 15 amino acids, cysteine to phenylalanine. Here the CDR3 DNA is all that survives: 45 bases in frame from base 1. The V and J ends are trimmed by 4 bases and 4 bases, leaving 13 bases between them. CDR1 and CDR2 (ENHRY, SYGVKD) derive from the germline V gene. PBMCs were isolated by Ficoll-Paque density gradient centrifugation. This sequence uses TRBV10-3 and TRBJ2-2; the D assignment is uncertain and may be TRBD1 or TRBD2, with 5 bases supporting each. The sequenced material came from PBMCs or a T cell subset sorted from them (not recorded which). This receptor was taken from a man between 18 and 29 years old who had mild COVID-19 (a few samples of this study predate the infection). The sample titles of this study are shuffled in the database, so cell type and time point are left out; the donor was told from shared clones. The DNA sequence is TGTGCCATCAGTGGTGAGGGGCGACTCACCGGGGAGCTGTTTTTT. Its translation reads: CAISGEGRLTGELFF.